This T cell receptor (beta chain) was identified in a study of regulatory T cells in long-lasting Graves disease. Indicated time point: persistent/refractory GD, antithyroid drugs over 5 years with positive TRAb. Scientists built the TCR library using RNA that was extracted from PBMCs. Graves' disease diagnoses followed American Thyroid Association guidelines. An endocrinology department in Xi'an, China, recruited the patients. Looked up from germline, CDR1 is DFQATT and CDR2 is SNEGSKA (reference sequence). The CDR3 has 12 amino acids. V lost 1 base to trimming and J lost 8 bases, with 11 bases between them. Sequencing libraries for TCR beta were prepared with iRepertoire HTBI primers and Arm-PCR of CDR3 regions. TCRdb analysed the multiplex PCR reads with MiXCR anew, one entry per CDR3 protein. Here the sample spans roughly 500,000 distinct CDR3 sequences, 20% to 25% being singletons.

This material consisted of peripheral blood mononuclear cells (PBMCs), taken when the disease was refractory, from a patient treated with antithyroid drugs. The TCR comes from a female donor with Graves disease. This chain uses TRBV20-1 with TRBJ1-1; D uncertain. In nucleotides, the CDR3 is TGCAGTGCTAGAGGGCCGGTTCCAGAAGCTTTCTTT. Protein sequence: CSARGPVPEAFF.